Here is one T cell receptor beta chain with its context. This entry belongs to a study of blood T cell repertoires in COVID-19. V lost 0 bases to trimming and J lost 9 bases, with 10 bases between them. The CDR3 contains 14 residues. Germline V gene lookup returns CDR1 SGHRS and CDR2 YFSETQ. In the original processing: Nucleated cell number was recorded as an estimate derived from reference gene primer amplification. Sequenced by immunoSEQ multiplex PCR; TCRdb stores in-frame clones only, minus some. The V and J calls and the clone size are those of that table, but D and trimming were determined from the DNA. The data show some 140,000 clones, roughly three quarters seen once.

This sequence originates from an elderly man with acute or convalescent COVID-19. This sequence joins TRBV5-1 and TRBJ1-6, with D unclear. Material: peripheral blood. The CDR3 DNA sequence: TGCGCCAGCAGCTTGGCCGGGGTTGCTTCACCCCTCCACTTT. Amino acid sequence: CASSLAGVASPLHF.